These 2 T cell receptor beta chains were sequenced from one sample in a study of T-cell reconstitution after alpha-beta-depleted transplantation in children. It was with unique molecular identifiers that the TCRbeta library was prepared. TCRdb re-called the PCR reads through MiXCR, storing one row per CDR3 protein. The repertoire holds hundreds of thousands of distinct CDR3 sequences, 13% seen once, with 0.79% in the top ten. The input for sequencing was PBMCs, taken before TCRalphabeta/CD19-depleted stem cell transplant. These receptors were collected from a girl aged 2 to 10 with congenital amegakaryocytic thrombocytopenia, due to receive a stem cell transplant.

This clonotype was picked up a small number of times. The genes are TRBV7-7 and TRBJ2-7, with TRBD2 matching 11 bases. Germline V gene sequence: CDR1 SSHAT, CDR2 FNYEAQ (reference sequence). This CDR3 is 16 amino acids long. Trimming cost V 2 bases and J 1 base; bases outside gene matches: 4. CDR3 protein: CASSLLGLAESYEQYF. In nucleotides, the CDR3 is TGTGCCAGCAGCTTATTGGGACTAGCGGAATCCTACGAGCAGTACTTC. Filled out from reference TRBV7-7 and TRBJ2-7, the complete variable domain reads GAGVSQSPRYKVTKRGQDVTLRCDPISSHATLYWYQQALGQGPEFLTYFNYEAQPDKSGLPSDRFSAERPEGSISTLTIQRTEQRDSAMYRCASSLLGLAESYEQYFGPGTRLTVT.

This clonotype was recorded at least ten times. V usage is TRBV7-6 and J usage is TRBJ2-3, with TRBD2 matching over 10 bases. The length of the CDR3 is 17 residues. Germline V gene lookup returns CDR1 SGHVS and CDR2 FNYEAQ. J gave up 2 bases and V 5 bases, and 10 bases lay outside the gene matches. The CDR3 loop is CASSDRVAGGYTDTQYF. The CDR3 DNA follows: TGTGCCAGCAGCGACCGGGTAGCGGGAGGTTACACAGATACGCAGTATTTT. Full variable domain (remainder filled in from reference TRBV7-6 and TRBJ2-3): GAGVSQSPRYKVTKRGQDVALRCDPISGHVSLYWYRQALGQGPEFLTYFNYEAQQDKSGLPNDRFSAERPEGSISTLTIQRTEQRDSAMYRCASSDRVAGGYTDTQYFGPGTRLTVL.